The text below deals with one T cell receptor (beta chain). The data were taken from a study of CD8+CD57+ T cells in acquired aplastic anemia. Germline V gene lookup returns CDR1 SQVTM and CDR2 ANQGSEA. The CDR3 runs 14 residues. Trimming cost V 3 bases and J 6 bases, with 17 bases left between them. The TCR beta profiling, which covered VDJ combination and CDR3 sequence, was carried out using genomic DNA as the template. TCRdb itself ran the reads through MiXCR, one entry per CDR3 protein. The sample records 150,000 to 200,000 distinct CDR3 sequences, roughly 64% being singletons. The sequenced sample was sorted CD4+, CD8+, or CD8+CD57+ T cells (not recorded which) from PBMCs. The origin of this receptor is a human donor with severe aplastic anemia or a healthy control (not recorded which). The chain employs TRBV29-1 and TRBJ1-2; D is possibly TRBD1 (5 bases). The CDR3 spells CSVEGEPLAHGYTF. The CDR3 bases are TGCAGCGTTGAGGGGGAACCCTTGGCTCATGGCTACACCTTC.